This TCR beta chain came from a study of shared clonotypes between healthy human individuals. The assay was run at deep level. In the original processing: Filtering differed for immunoSEQ, which gave only junction sequences without quality scores. The protocol was immunoSEQ multiplex PCR, while the TCRdb copy is restricted to in-frame clones and leaves out a portion. From that table come the V and J calls and clone size; the DNA was used to work out D and trimming. The table has fewer than 800,000 clones, approximately 90% seen once. V shed 5 bases and J shed 8 bases, with 18 bases lying between them. The CDR3 loop spans 14 amino acids. CDR1 and CDR2 (germline): SGHDN, FVKESK. This clone was counted a single time. CD8 cells classed as naive were CD45RO-negative and positively selected for CCR7, excluding terminally differentiated effector memory CD45RA+ cells. The healthy adult donors were HIV-negative and reported no recent acute infections or vaccinations.

The sequence was collected from a man aged 25 to 40 in good health. Sequencing used naive CD8+ T cells sorted from blood. The chain joins TRBV14 to TRBJ1-1; D gene unclear. The DNA for the CDR3 is TGTGCCAGCAGCGACTTGACGGACCGGACGGAAGCTTTCTTT. It yields the protein CASSDLTDRTEAFF.